The sample holds many counts of the clone carrying this T cell receptor beta chain. Antigen specificity is unknown. 5'RACE template switching generated TCR cDNA, adding a universal primer site and UMIs. One entry per CDR3 protein results from TCRdb running MiXCR on the 5' RACE reads. The sample consists of some 130,000 distinct CDR3 sequences, 6.6% of them appearing once. This specimen comes from a study of T cells after yellow fever vaccination. Germline lookup yields CDR1 KGHDR and CDR2 SFDVKD. The germline V and J ends were trimmed by 7 bases and 4 bases, with 15 bases remaining between them. This CDR3 spans 14 amino acids. Findings and limits, study-wide: Primary-vaccination clones mostly resurfaced post-booster (less than 98% CD4, approximately 89% CD8).

The chain is built from TRBV24-1 and TRBJ1-1; the D is unclear. The origin of this receptor is a man aged 25-40 years who received the YFV17D yellow fever vaccine. The specimen was CD4+ T cells sorted from PBMCs, collected 10 days after the yellow fever booster vaccination. In nucleotides, the CDR3 is TGTGCCACCAGAGTTCCAAAACGGTGCACTGAAGCTTTCTTT. Protein product: CATRVPKRCTEAFF.